One sample yielded the 20 T cell receptor beta chains listed below, sequenced in a study of early T cells in non-severe SARS-CoV-2 infection. MiXCR, applied by TCRdb to the 5' RACE reads, yields one record per CDR3 protein. The table has about 90,000 distinct CDR3 sequences, approximately 12% seen once. The sequences come from whole blood, collected at baseline. Every receptor here comes from an adult who was a healthcare worker with PCR-confirmed SARS-CoV-2 infection or an uninfected control (not recorded which).

This clonotype was detected only a few times. This rearrangement joins TRBV7-6 to TRBJ1-2; TRBD1 might be the D (5 bases). V was shortened by 2 bases and J by 8 bases, with 12 bases between the two germline ends. Germline values: CDR1 SGHVS, CDR2 FNYEAQ. This CDR3 spans 13 amino acids. The CDR3, as DNA: TGTGCCAGCAGCTTATTCTCAGGGAGAGGCTACACCTTC. It specifies CASSLFSGRGYTF.

The chain has TRBV29-1 and TRBJ2-7; 8 bases agree with TRBD2. CDR3 length: 13 amino acids. V lost 2 bases, J lost 2 bases, and 2 bases stayed unmatched. CDR1 is SQVTM, CDR2 ANQGSEA, per germline. The chain's CDR3 is CSVEKRGTYEQYF. The CDR3 DNA reads as TGCAGCGTTGAAAAGCGGGGGACCTACGAGCAGTACTTC.

This clonotype appeared a few times. The V gene is TRBV30, the J gene TRBJ2-5; D not resolved. The V end lost 0 bases, the J end lost 5 bases, and 7 bases lay between the germline ends. Germline V gives CDR1 GTSNPN, CDR2 SVGIG (reference sequence). This CDR3 spans 12 amino acids. The CDR3 is CAWSVMQETQYF. The CDR3 nucleotides are TGTGCCTGGAGTGTCATGCAGGAGACCCAGTACTTC.

This clonotype was detected a few times. The rearrangement joins TRBV19 to TRBJ2-7; TRBD2 might be the D (6 bases). The germline V gene has CDR1 LNHDA and CDR2 SQIVND (reference sequence). The length of the CDR3 is 15 residues. Trimming pared 3 bases from V and 6 bases from J, leaving 18 bases between. DNA of the CDR3: TGTGCCAGTAGTATCGGGGCGGCGGGATCTGTCGAGCAGTACTTC. It translates to CASSIGAAGSVEQYF.

This clonotype has ten or more counts. The chain carries TRBV19 and TRBJ1-4, with a weak D call TRBD1 (6 bases). The germline V and J ends were trimmed by 8 bases and 3 bases, with 13 bases remaining between them. Germline V CDR1 and CDR2: LNHDA, SQIVND (reference sequence). The length of the CDR3 is 14 residues. CDR3 nucleotide sequence: TGTGCCAGTCGTGGACAGCCTTCTAATGAAAAACTGTTTTTT. This gives the protein CASRGQPSNEKLFF.

The chain uses TRBV9 and TRBJ1-2; tentatively, D is TRBD1 (5 bases). The CDR3 consists of 15 residues. V was cut by 4 bases and J by 3 bases, with 16 bases left in between. Germline values: CDR1 SGDLS, CDR2 YYNGEE. The CDR3 spells CASSPRARGHYGYTF. Written as DNA, the CDR3 is TGTGCCAGCAGCCCTCGGGCCCGGGGCCACTATGGCTACACCTTC.

This clonotype was seen a handful of times. The chain is built from TRBV9 and TRBJ2-1; D is perhaps TRBD1 or TRBD2 (6 bases each). Trimming stripped 3 bases from V and 2 bases from J, with 15 bases between. The CDR3 is made up of 16 amino acids. Germline V CDR1 and CDR2: SGDLS, YYNGEE. DNA of the CDR3: TGTGCCAGCAGCGCCCTCCCCGGGGGCCCCTACAATGAGCAGTTCTTC. Residues: CASSALPGGPYNEQFF.

This clonotype was detected a few times. The chain employs TRBV18 and TRBJ2-7; D gene unclear. V was shortened by 2 bases and J by 4 bases, with 6 bases between the two germline ends. This CDR3 has 12 residues. Germline CDR1 reads KGHSH; CDR2 reads LQKENI. The CDR3 spells CASSPVPYEQYF. The CDR3 region has the DNA TGTGCCAGCTCACCAGTCCCTTACGAGCAGTACTTC.

The chain has TRBV6-1 and TRBJ1-4, with D possibly being TRBD1 (5 bases). The CDR3 is 19 amino acids. The germline CDR1 and CDR2 sequences are MNHNS and SASEGT. Between the trimmed V and J ends, which lost 0 bases and 0 bases, there was a span of 17 bases. The CDR3 coding sequence is TGTGCCAGCAGTGAAGCGCTTCCACAGGCGAGGGCAACTAATGAAAAACTGTTTTTT. Protein product: CASSEALPQARATNEKLFF.

The CDR3 DNA sequence: TGTGCCAGCAGTTACGACGGGAGGGCCTACAATGAGCAGTTCTTC. It specifies CASSYDGRAYNEQFF. J is TRBJ2-1 and V is TRBV6-6; TRBD2 agrees at 8 bases. CDR1 is MNHNY and CDR2 is SVGAGI in the germline V gene (reference sequence). Trimming took 2 bases from V and 2 from J; bases not matched to a gene: 2. The CDR3 runs 15 residues.

This clonotype was picked up many times. The rearrangement uses TRBV27 and TRBJ1-1; D is uncertain. Trimming took off 3 bases at V and 5 bases at J, with 13 bases between the two ends. This CDR3 contains 14 residues. CDR1 is MNHEY and CDR2 is SMNVEV in the germline V gene (reference sequence). CDR3 residues: CASSLGPLGTEAFF. CDR3 sequence (DNA): TGTGCCAGCAGTTTGGGCCCTTTGGGGACTGAAGCTTTCTTT.

The V call is TRBV29-1, the J call TRBJ2-3, with TRBD2 matching 10 bases. Germline assignment: CDR1 SQVTM and CDR2 ANQGSEA. This CDR3 has 15 residues. With 4 bases clipped from V and 2 bases from J, the junction kept 6 bases outside the gene matches. CDR3 nucleotide sequence: TGCAGCGTTGCTAGGACTAGCGGATTCACAGATACGCAGTATTTT. Protein product: CSVARTSGFTDTQYF.

In this sample, this clonotype turned up many times. V is TRBV2 and J is TRBJ1-2; possible D gene TRBD1, 5 bases. Trimming took off 6 bases at V and 4 bases at J, with 15 bases between the two ends. Germline CDR1 and CDR2: SNHLY and FYNNEI. The CDR3 contains 14 residues. The chain's CDR3 is CASREGPTIYGYTF. The CDR3 region has the DNA TGTGCCAGCAGGGAGGGACCGACGATCTATGGCTACACCTTC.

This clonotype was seen ten or more times. The chain links TRBV11-3 to TRBJ2-5, with 7 bases lining up with TRBD2. V was pared by 11 bases and J by 1 base, with 7 bases of the junction left unmatched. CDR1 SGHNT and CDR2 YENEEA come from the germline V gene. The CDR3 extends over 13 amino acids. The CDR3 nucleotides are TGTGCCGGGGCGGGAGCCGTCCAAGAGACCCAGTACTTC. Translating gives CAGAGAVQETQYF. The variable domain in full, with the rest retrieved from reference TRBV11-3 and TRBJ2-5, is EAGVVQSPRYKIIEKKQPVAFWCNPISGHNTLYWYLQNLGQGPELLIRYENEEAVDDSQLPKDRFSAERLKGVDSTLKIQPAELGDSAVYLCAGAGAVQETQYFGPGTRLLVL.

The chain has TRBV11-2 and TRBJ2-1; D might be TRBD2 (5 bases). V dropped 0 bases and J dropped 11 bases, with 14 bases sitting between them. This CDR3 contains 14 residues. Germline CDR1 reads SGHAT; CDR2 reads FQNNGV. The CDR3 nucleotides are TGTGCCAGCAGCTTAGAACTAGTCGGTCCGAAGCAGTTCTTC. It codes for CASSLELVGPKQFF.

The chain carries TRBV12-3 or TRBV12-4 and TRBJ2-7; D remains unclear. The CDR3 has 13 amino acids. V dropped 6 bases and J dropped 0 bases, with 9 bases sitting between them. CDR3 sequence reads: CASSKTSSYEQYF. The CDR3 DNA reads TGTGCCAGCAGCAAAACGAGCTCCTACGAGCAGTACTTC.

The chain recombines TRBV7-3 with TRBJ2-3, with 10 bases that match TRBD1. Germline CDR1 reads SGHTA; CDR2 reads FQGTGA. The CDR3 is 14 residues long. V shed 6 bases and J 9 bases; nucleotides not matched to a gene: 9. The CDR3 region is CASSLSGDRGTQYF. The CDR3 nucleotides read TGTGCCAGCAGTCTTAGCGGGGACAGGGGAACGCAGTATTTT.

The rearrangement links TRBV12-3 or TRBV12-4 to TRBJ1-6; the match to TRBD1 covers 8 bases. This CDR3 is built from 15 residues. The ends lost 0 bases at V and 7 bases at J; junction bases unmatched: 2. CDR3 coding DNA: TGTGCCAGCAGTTTAGCGGCAGGGGGCAATTCACCCCTCCACTTT. Its translation: CASSLAAGGNSPLHF.

This clonotype was seen a handful of times. The chain links TRBV10-2 to TRBJ2-3; D not resolved. With 0 bases removed from V and 4 bases from J, the gap between germline ends came to 17 bases. The CDR3 has 17 residues. Germline V gene sequence: CDR1 WSHSY, CDR2 SAAADI. The CDR3 bases are TGCGCCAGCAGTGAGTCAAGGCTGTTCCTGTACGCAGATACGCAGTATTTT. Its translation is CASSESRLFLYADTQYF.

This clonotype was detected only a few times. The chain combines TRBV6-1 with TRBJ2-5, with 7 bases fitting TRBD2. Germline values: CDR1 MNHNS, CDR2 SASEGT. V shed 3 bases, J shed 1 base, and the junction held 8 bases outside the gene matches. CDR3 size: 16 residues. CDR3 nucleotide sequence: TGTGCCAGCAGTGAGCTGGGCGGGGGACCCCAAGAGACCCAGTACTTC. Encoded protein: CASSELGGGPQETQYF.